The 32 T cell receptor beta chains below were found in one sample sequenced in a study of T cell responses to AZD1222 COVID-19 vaccine (dated by TCRdb to the early 2020s). Library construction relied on the immunoSEQ multiplex PCR assay. The table was pulled from immuneACCESS by TCRdb, which kept in-frame rearrangements only. Such tables lose some clones; where checked, under half of the loss comes from unresolved V genes, and the rest has no known cause. The table for this sample records around 150,000 clones. The top ten clones comprise 2% to 2.5% of the sample. The time point label on this specimen signifies: baseline before first vaccination. Sequenced sample: peripheral blood. The receptors stem from an adult in good health.

The chain recombines TRBV25-1 with TRBJ2-7; 8 bases are a match to TRBD1. J lost 6 bases, V lost 7 bases, and 8 bases had no gene match. Per the germline V gene, CDR1 is MGHDK and CDR2 is SYGVNS. The CDR3 runs 13 residues. CDR3 amino acids: CASKWAGGGEQYF. CDR3 DNA: TGTGCCAGCAAATGGGCAGGGGGCGGCGAGCAGTACTTC.

The chain recombines TRBV27 with TRBJ1-2; weak D call: TRBD1 (6 bases). Per the germline V gene, CDR1 is MNHEY and CDR2 is SMNVEV (reference sequence). The CDR3 is 14 residues long. V gave up 5 bases and J gave up 4 bases, with 14 bases separating them. The CDR3 DNA sequence: TGTGCCAGCAGTCCGGGGGGGCCGAGCTATGGCTACACCTTC. It encodes CASSPGGPSYGYTF.

This chain joins TRBV7-9 and TRBJ1-3; perhaps TRBD1 as D (5 bases). The CDR3 has 15 amino acids. V lost 5 bases and J lost 0, with 11 bases in between. Germline CDR1 reads SEHNR; CDR2 reads FQNEAQ (reference sequence). The CDR3 region has the DNA TGTGCCAGCAGCAATGACGGACACTCTGGAAACACCATATATTTT. It codes for CASSNDGHSGNTIYF.

The gene calls are TRBV6-1 and TRBJ1-2; 10 bases line up with TRBD1. The CDR3 has 15 amino acids. From germline, CDR1 is MNHNS and CDR2 SASEGT. Losses at the gene ends were 1 base for V and 8 bases for J; bases not matched to a gene: 7. The CDR3 coding sequence is TGTGCCAGCAGTGAAGTAGGGACAGGGGCCTGGGGCTACACCTTC. Translation gives CASSEVGTGAWGYTF.

This chain joins TRBV6-2 or TRBV6-3 and TRBJ2-1, with TRBD2 matching 9 bases. J lost 1 base, V lost 3 bases, and 7 bases had no gene match. This CDR3 has 17 amino acids. Germline V CDR1 and CDR2: MNHEY, SVGEGT. CDR3 sequence (DNA): TGTGCCAGCAGTTATACGCTAGCGGGGATATCCTACAATGAGCAGTTCTTC. Amino acid sequence: CASSYTLAGISYNEQFF.

This chain joins TRBV5-1 and TRBJ2-1; D may be TRBD1 or TRBD2 (5 bases each). Germline lookup yields CDR1 SGHRS and CDR2 YFSETQ. This CDR3 contains 18 residues. V was clipped by 1 base and J by 1 base, with 18 bases between them. This CDR3 is CASSLWPGTLGSYNEQFF. The CDR3 DNA reads as TGCGCCAGCAGCTTGTGGCCGGGGACGTTGGGGTCCTACAATGAGCAGTTCTTC.

The chain uses TRBV5-6 and TRBJ1-6, with D uncertain. The CDR3 sequence is 12 residues long. Trimming pared 4 bases from V and 10 bases from J, leaving 9 bases between. CDR1 is SGHDT and CDR2 is YYEEEE in the germline V gene. The CDR3 here is CASSPSGSPLHF. Written as DNA, the CDR3 is TGTGCCAGCAGCCCCTCGGGGTCACCCCTCCACTTT.

The J gene is TRBJ1-4, the V gene TRBV5-1; a weak D match, TRBD1 (5 bases). V lost 5 bases and J lost 1, with 12 bases in between. This CDR3 comprises 15 residues. Germline V gene data show CDR1 as SGHRS and CDR2 as YFSETQ. As DNA, the CDR3 is TGCGCCAGCAGTCTAGACAGTTTAACTAATGAAAAACTGTTTTTT. Its protein is CASSLDSLTNEKLFF.

V gene TRBV4-1 combines with J gene TRBJ2-7, with TRBD1 as a possible D gene (5 bases). CDR1 MGHRA and CDR2 YSYEKL come from the germline V gene. V was shortened by 0 bases and J by 5 bases, with 8 bases between the two germline ends. CDR3 length: 13 amino acids. The CDR3 DNA follows: TGCGCCAGCAGCCAAGATACCAGGGACGAGCAGTACTTC. Protein product: CASSQDTRDEQYF.

V gene TRBV2 combines with J gene TRBJ2-3, with TRBD1 as a possible D gene (5 bases). V lost 2 bases and J 4 bases, leaving 13 bases between the germline ends. Germline CDR1 and CDR2: SNHLY and FYNNEI. CDR3 size: 15 residues. This CDR3 is CASSELRGGPDTQYF. The CDR3 DNA sequence: TGTGCCAGCAGTGAACTTAGGGGTGGCCCAGATACGCAGTATTTT.

This sequence joins TRBV7-9 and TRBJ1-2; D ambiguous. Looked up from germline, CDR1 is SEHNR and CDR2 is FQNEAQ (reference sequence). V lost 5 bases, J lost 4 bases, and 11 bases lay in between. This CDR3 spans 13 amino acids. In DNA, the CDR3 is TGTGCCAGCAGCCCCATTGGTGCCTATGGCTACACCTTC. Amino acid sequence: CASSPIGAYGYTF.

This sequence joins TRBV29-1 and TRBJ1-1; D gene uncertain. With 4 bases removed from V and 2 bases from J, the gap between germline ends came to 11 bases. Germline values: CDR1 SQVTM, CDR2 ANQGSEA. The CDR3 totals 13 residues. In DNA, the CDR3 is TGCAGCGTTGCTGGATATACAAACACTGAAGCTTTCTTT. Translating gives CSVAGYTNTEAFF.

The J gene is TRBJ1-3, the V gene TRBV3-1 (or the pseudogene TRBV3-2); D unresolved. CDR1 is LGHDT, CDR2 YNNKEL, per germline (reference sequence). CDR3 size: 14 residues. V was cut by 3 bases and J by 2 bases, with 8 bases left in between. The CDR3 is CASSQRVTGNTIYF. The CDR3 bases are TGTGCCAGCAGCCAGAGGGTAACTGGAAACACCATATATTTT.

This sequence joins TRBV7-9 and TRBJ1-2; the D is unclear. The CDR3 runs 13 residues. The V and J ends lost 1 base and 2 bases respectively, with 5 bases between them. Germline-derived CDR1 and CDR2 are SEHNR and FQNEAQ (reference sequence). This CDR3 reads CASSLVVNYGYTF. CDR3 DNA: TGTGCCAGCAGCTTAGTGGTGAACTATGGCTACACCTTC.

The genes are TRBV3-1 (or the pseudogene TRBV3-2) and TRBJ2-5; no clear D. V was clipped by 2 bases and J by 2 bases, with 12 bases between them. The germline V gene encodes CDR1 LGHDT and CDR2 YNNKEL (reference sequence). The CDR3 sequence is 15 residues long. CDR3 sequence: CASSQRPAAQETQYF. The DNA of the CDR3 is TGTGCCAGCAGCCAACGTCCCGCTGCTCAAGAGACCCAGTACTTC.

V and J are TRBV9 and TRBJ2-2, with 7 bases aligning to TRBD1. Germline assignment: CDR1 SGDLS and CDR2 YYNGEE. This CDR3 is 15 amino acids long. Germline trimming cut 4 bases from V and 1 base from J; bases unmatched to any gene: 4. The CDR3 DNA follows: TGTGCCAGCAGCCCCCGGGACAGGAACACCGGGGAGCTGTTTTTT. Translated: CASSPRDRNTGELFF.

This chain links TRBV24-1 with TRBJ1-5; 9 nucleotides match TRBD1. CDR3 length: 18 amino acids. V lost 5 bases to trimming and J lost 1 base; unmatched junction nucleotides: 11. Germline loops: CDR1 KGHDR, CDR2 SFDVKD. CDR3 protein: CATSGGQGTVWSNQPQHF. CDR3 in DNA: TGTGCCACCAGTGGGGGACAGGGTACAGTTTGGAGCAATCAGCCCCAGCATTTT.

This chain links TRBV5-8 with TRBJ1-5, with 11 bases fitting TRBD1. From germline, CDR1 is SGHTS and CDR2 YDEGEE. J lost 6 bases, V lost 3 bases, and 5 bases had no gene match. The CDR3 is 15 amino acids. CDR3 coding DNA: TGTGCCAGCAGCTCGGGGACAGGGGGAGGTCAGCCCCAGCATTTT. The encoded protein is CASSSGTGGGQPQHF.

The V call is TRBV19, the J call TRBJ2-7; the D gene is possibly TRBD1 (6 bases). The CDR3 is made up of 18 amino acids. Germline assignment: CDR1 LNHDA and CDR2 SQIVND (reference sequence). The ends were cut back, 0 bases at V and 0 bases at J, with 18 bases in the middle. The CDR3 spells CASSIDAPGTTHSYEQYF. DNA of the CDR3: TGTGCCAGTAGTATAGATGCCCCAGGGACAACACACTCCTACGAGCAGTACTTC.

The chain links TRBV19 to TRBJ1-1; tentatively, D is TRBD1 (6 bases). CDR1 is LNHDA, CDR2 SQIVND, per germline (reference sequence). The V end was cut by 5 bases, the J end by 0 bases, with 13 bases between. The CDR3 extends over 15 amino acids. The CDR3 reads CASSPRTDMNTEAFF. CDR3 coding DNA: TGTGCCAGTAGTCCACGGACAGACATGAACACTGAAGCTTTCTTT.

The chain recombines TRBV11-3 with TRBJ2-5, with 9 bases aligning to TRBD1. The V gene's germline CDR1 is SGHNT and CDR2 YENEEA. The CDR3 has 14 residues. The V and J ends lost 4 bases and 8 bases, in that order; junction bases with no gene match: 8. The CDR3 sequence: CASSYRTDRGTQYF. The CDR3 DNA sequence: TGTGCCAGCAGCTACCGAACGGACAGGGGTACCCAGTACTTC.

The genes are TRBV6-5 and TRBJ1-1; 9 bases align to TRBD1. Germline V gene data show CDR1 as MNHEY and CDR2 as SVGAGI. CDR3 length: 14 amino acids. With V trimmed by 0 bases and J by 5 bases, 1 base remained unmatched. The CDR3 region is CASSYSDRGTEAFF. The CDR3 DNA reads TGTGCCAGCAGTTACTCGGACAGGGGAACTGAAGCTTTCTTT.

The CDR3: CASSAPSGGGSTDTQYF. The CDR3 DNA follows: TGTGCCAGCAGCGCCCCCTCCGGCGGGGGGTCCACAGATACGCAGTATTTT. The V call is TRBV3-1 (or the pseudogene TRBV3-2), the J call TRBJ2-3; 8 bases fit TRBD2. In germline, CDR1 is LGHDT, CDR2 YNNKEL (reference sequence). This CDR3 has 17 amino acids. V lost 5 bases, J lost 2 bases, and 12 bases stayed unmatched.

Here the CDR3 reads CASSPGGPPNYGYTF. The CDR3 DNA reads TGTGCCAGCAGCCCCGGGGGACCCCCTAACTATGGCTACACCTTC. This rearrangement joins TRBV6-5 to TRBJ1-2; TRBD1 might be the D (5 bases). Between the trimmed V and J ends, which lost 6 bases and 0 bases, there was a span of 14 bases. Germline V CDR1 and CDR2: MNHEY, SVGAGI. This CDR3 is 15 amino acids long.

CDR3 coding DNA: TGTGCCAGCAGCTTAGGGGGACACTACAATGAGCAGTTCTTC. The encoded protein is CASSLGGHYNEQFF. The chain uses TRBV11-3 and TRBJ2-1; D possibly corresponds to TRBD1 (6 bases). Germline V gene sequence: CDR1 SGHNT, CDR2 YENEEA. The V gene lost 1 base and the J gene lost 3 bases, with 7 bases spanning the gap. CDR3 length: 14 residues.

The chain is built from TRBV19 and TRBJ1-5; 8 nucleotides line up with TRBD1. V lost 6 bases, J lost 9 bases, and 7 bases stayed unmatched. The germline CDR1 and CDR2 sequences are LNHDA and SQIVND (reference sequence). The CDR3 contains 13 residues. The CDR3 DNA is TGTGCCAGTAGCGACAGGGGAGGAATGCCCCAGCATTTT. It is translated as CASSDRGGMPQHF.

The chain joins TRBV5-1 to TRBJ2-7, with D tentatively TRBD2 (7 bases). The CDR3 is 14 residues long. Trimming shortened V by 4 bases and J by 6 bases, and 17 bases separated the two germline ends. Germline V gene lookup returns CDR1 SGHRS and CDR2 YFSETQ. The CDR3 protein is CASSRGGSTGEQYF. The CDR3 DNA reads as TGCGCCAGCAGCCGCGGGGGCAGTACCGGCGAGCAGTACTTC.

The chain carries TRBV11-2 and TRBJ2-5; the D gene is possibly TRBD1 (6 bases). This CDR3 spans 14 amino acids. V lost 5 bases to trimming and J lost 5 bases, with 15 bases between them. Germline-derived CDR1 and CDR2 are SGHAT and FQNNGV. This CDR3 is CASSLLGQRETQYF. The CDR3 DNA reads as TGTGCCAGCAGCCTCCTAGGACAGAGGGAGACCCAGTACTTC.

The chain recombines TRBV18 with TRBJ2-2; D is unclear. The CDR3 is 13 amino acids. Germline CDR1 KGHSH, CDR2 LQKENI. Trimming took off 1 base at V and 6 bases at J, with 6 bases between the two ends. The DNA of the CDR3 is TGTGCCAGCTCACCACGTATGCCCGGGGAGCTGTTTTTT. It yields the protein CASSPRMPGELFF.

The genes are TRBV18 and TRBJ1-1; a weak D match, TRBD1 (6 bases). V was cut by 2 bases and J by 6 bases, with 16 bases left in between. CDR3 size: 15 residues. Germline V lookup: CDR1 KGHSH, CDR2 LQKENI. CDR3 sequence reads: CASSPYSQGTAEAFF. For the CDR3, the DNA is TGTGCCAGCTCACCATATTCACAGGGAACTGCTGAAGCTTTCTTT.

J is TRBJ1-1 and V is TRBV18; D uncertain. The germline V and J ends were trimmed by 2 bases and 0 bases, with 10 bases remaining between them. CDR3 length: 15 amino acids. Germline V gene lookup returns CDR1 KGHSH and CDR2 LQKENI. CDR3 sequence (DNA): TGTGCCAGCTCACCATTTCGGGGATTGAACACTGAAGCTTTCTTT. It is translated as CASSPFRGLNTEAFF.

The chain employs TRBV20-1 and TRBJ1-1; tentative D call: TRBD1 (6 bases). Germline assignment: CDR1 DFQATT and CDR2 SNEGSKA (reference sequence). The V gene lost 5 bases and the J gene lost 11 bases, with 12 bases spanning the gap. This CDR3 is 10 amino acids long. CDR3 DNA: TGCAGTGCTGGTAACAGGGATGCTTTCTTT. It yields the protein CSAGNRDAFF.